Below are 10 T cell receptor beta chains sequenced from a single sample in a study of T cell repertoires in cytomegalovirus infection (dated 2019 in TCRdb). Explained via the paper, the treatment or condition label denotes: in vitro stimulation with specific CMV peptide epitopes to enrich CMV-specific T cells. The data were produced on an Illumina HiSeq 1500. Using fastp at Q25 and MiXCR, TCRdb reprocessed the public reads and kept productive beta chains. A single entry per CDR3 protein holds the most common genes and DNA from its merged rows. Present in this sample are 900,000 to 950,000 distinct CDR3 sequences, around 29% of which were seen just once. About 14% of the sample is taken by the ten largest. The antigens these receptors bind are not known. Sequences were derived from cultured CD8+ T cells from PBMCs, sampled from culture after CMV antigen stimulation. All receptors come from a human donor in good health (CMV status not recorded). Some clones in this sample may be carry-over from other donors' samples.

The chain combines TRBV7-6 with TRBJ2-7; maybe TRBD1 (5 bases). Germline values: CDR1 SGHVS, CDR2 FNYEAQ. This CDR3 has 15 residues. Trimming shortened V by 4 bases and J by 3 bases, and 16 bases separated the two germline ends. The chain's CDR3 is CASSSDSRNHYEQYF. Written as DNA, the CDR3 is TGTGCCAGCAGCTCTGACAGCAGAAATCACTACGAGCAGTACTTC.

This clonotype occurred a few times. This chain links TRBV20-1 with TRBJ2-2; possibly TRBD2 for D (7 bases). V lost 5 bases to trimming and J lost 2 bases, with 24 bases between them. CDR1 is DFQATT and CDR2 is SNEGSKA in the germline V gene (reference sequence). This CDR3 has 18 amino acids. The DNA for the CDR3 is TGCAGTGCTTCTCTCCTTCTCGAAGGGGGGGGAAACACCGGGGAGCTGTTTTTT. Its translation: CSASLLLEGGGNTGELFF.

This chain uses TRBV15 with TRBJ1-2; D is uncertain. The germline CDR1 and CDR2 sequences are LNHNV and YYDKDF (reference sequence). The CDR3 runs 17 residues. Trimming pared 0 bases from V and 1 base from J, leaving 15 bases between. CDR3 sequence: CATSRDLVASSNYGYTF. CDR3 nucleotide sequence: TGTGCCACCAGCAGAGATTTGGTGGCCTCTAGTAACTATGGCTACACCTTC.

The V call is TRBV6-6, the J call TRBJ1-2; 7 positions agree with TRBD1. This CDR3 comprises 12 residues. Germline lookup yields CDR1 MNHNY and CDR2 SVGAGI (reference sequence). V lost 7 bases to trimming and J lost 4 bases; unmatched junction nucleotides: 3. For the CDR3, the DNA is TGTGCCAGCATTGACAGGGCCTATGGCTACACCTTC. Translation: CASIDRAYGYTF.

The chain is built from TRBV27 and TRBJ2-7; D call uncertain. V lost 5 bases to trimming and J lost 9 bases, with 8 bases between them. The V gene's germline CDR1 is MNHEY and CDR2 SMNVEV (reference sequence). CDR3 length: 10 residues. Here the CDR3 DNA reads TGTGCCAGCAGTCCCTTTGTGCAGTACGTC. Translation: CASSPFVQYV.

The chain links TRBV19 to TRBJ2-1; no definite D call. Trimming shortened V by 3 bases and J by 1 base, and 7 bases separated the two germline ends. Germline CDR1 and CDR2: LNHDA and SQIVND (reference sequence). The CDR3 is 14 residues long. The CDR3 loop is CASSMWASYNEQFF. The CDR3 region has the DNA TGTGCCAGTAGTATGTGGGCTTCCTACAATGAGCAGTTCTTC.

For the CDR3, the DNA is TGTGCCAGCAGCGCTACCGGGACAGGCTCCTACGAGCAGTACGTC. Translating gives CASSATGTGSYEQYV. The chain joins TRBV5-4 to TRBJ2-7; 8 bases agree with TRBD1. This CDR3 has 15 amino acids. J lost 0 bases, V lost 4 bases, and 6 bases had no gene match. Germline V gene lookup returns CDR1 SGHNT and CDR2 YYREEE (reference sequence).

The chain combines TRBV15 with TRBJ2-1; D remains ambiguous. Germline V CDR1 and CDR2: LNHNV, YYDKDF (reference sequence). V lost 2 bases to trimming and J lost 4 bases, with 15 bases between them. This CDR3 is built from 16 residues. CDR3 in amino acids: CATSRPSRPLYNEQFF. The CDR3 bases are TGTGCCACCAGCAGACCGTCTAGGCCTCTATACAATGAGCAGTTCTTC.

V gene TRBV19 combines with J gene TRBJ2-1; a possible D gene is TRBD1 (5 bases). The CDR3 loop spans 14 amino acids. The germline CDR1 and CDR2 sequences are LNHDA and SQIVND (reference sequence). V dropped 2 bases and J dropped 5 bases, with 10 bases sitting between them. The CDR3 sequence: CASSIYQGDNEQFF. The CDR3 DNA follows: TGTGCCAGTAGTATATACCAGGGCGACAATGAGCAGTTCTTC.

This sequence joins TRBV4-3 and TRBJ2-5, with D possibly matching TRBD1 (6 bases). Germline V gives CDR1 LGHNA, CDR2 YSLEER. V was trimmed by 0 bases and J by 3 bases, leaving 11 bases between them. This CDR3 is 15 amino acids long. The CDR3 sequence: CASSQDHNREETQYF. CDR3 DNA: TGCGCCAGCAGCCAAGATCACAACAGGGAAGAGACCCAGTACTTC.